This is a list of T cell receptor beta chains from one sample in a study of neurological immune-mediated disorders. MiXCR, run by TCRdb on the 5' RACE reads, gives a single entry per CDR3 protein. The sample holds tens of thousands of distinct CDR3 sequences; about 13% are singletons and the top ten take approximately 5%. The sample taken for sequencing was PBMCs. The receptors come from a female donor with HTLV-1-associated myelopathy (HAM/TSP). Both conserved end residues are part of each CDR3. A D gene is named only where the DNA matches it firmly. Rows give clone size only sometimes, using once, few, many, or a class for an expanded clone.

V: TRBV5-1; J: TRBJ2-5; size: many; D: TRBD1; length: 14; CDR3: CASSSQGAGETQYF; DNA: TGCGCCAGCAGCTCCCAGGGGGCTGGAGAGACCCAGTACTTC
V: TRBV6-2/TRBV6-3; J: TRBJ1-2; size: -; D: -; length: 15; CDR3: CASSYGGTANHGYTF; DNA: TGTGCCAGCAGTTACGGAGGGACGGCTAACCATGGCTACACCTTC
V: TRBV4-1; J: TRBJ2-7; size: many; D: -; length: 14; CDR3: CASSPDPLGYEQYF; DNA: TGCGCCAGCAGCCCAGACCCGTTGGGGTACGAGCAGTACTTC
V: TRBV15; J: TRBJ2-7; size: -; D: -; length: 17; CDR3: CATSRDYIRGQTYEQYF; DNA: TGTGCTACCAGCAGAGATTACATTCGAGGACAGACCTACGAGCAGTACTTC
V: TRBV4-2; J: TRBJ2-3; size: many; D: TRBD2; length: 15; CDR3: CASSQTGSAGGHLYF; DNA: TGTGCCAGCAGCCAAACAGGGTCGGCGGGGGGGCATTTGTATTTT
V: TRBV4-1; J: TRBJ1-4; size: many; D: TRBD1; length: 13; CDR3: CASSTTGTEKLFF; DNA: TGCGCCAGCAGCACGACAGGGACTGAAAAACTGTTTTTT
V: TRBV7-2; J: TRBJ2-2; size: -; D: -; length: 15; CDR3: CASSLFSDGTGELFF; DNA: TGTGCCAGCAGCTTATTTAGCGACGGTACCGGGGAGCTGTTTTTT
V: TRBV12-3/TRBV12-4; J: TRBJ2-1; size: many; D: -; length: 13; CDR3: CASSKKRVSEQFF; DNA: TGTGCCAGCAGCAAAAAAAGGGTGTCTGAGCAGTTCTTC
V: TRBV5-4; J: TRBJ2-3; size: many; D: TRBD2; length: 15; CDR3: CASSAGLASTDTQYF; DNA: TGTGCCAGCAGCGCCGGACTAGCGAGCACAGATACGCAGTATTTT
V: TRBV7-8; J: TRBJ1-5; size: many; D: -; length: 13; CDR3: CASSLRGNQPQHF; DNA: TGTGCCAGCAGCTTAAGGGGGAATCAGCCCCAGCATTTT
V: TRBV6-6; J: TRBJ2-6; size: many; D: -; length: 15; CDR3: CASRWTNSGANVLTF; DNA: TGTGCCAGCAGATGGACCAACTCTGGGGCCAACGTCCTGACTTTC
V: TRBV27; J: TRBJ2-5; size: few; D: TRBD2; length: 15; CDR3: CASSSIGLAGGSQYF; DNA: TGTGCCAGCAGTTCCATCGGACTAGCGGGGGGGAGCCAGTACTTC
V: TRBV5-1; J: TRBJ2-7; size: many; D: -; length: 16; CDR3: CASSLASRGVFDEQYF; DNA: TGCGCCAGCAGCTTGGCAAGTAGGGGAGTGTTTGACGAGCAGTACTTC
V: TRBV4-1; J: TRBJ2-1; size: -; D: TRBD2; length: 18; CDR3: CASSQDPTGLAAQNEQFF; DNA: TGCGCCAGCAGCCAAGATCCTACGGGACTAGCGGCCCAAAATGAGCAGTTCTTC
V: TRBV7-6; J: TRBJ2-1; size: -; D: TRBD1; length: 18; CDR3: CASSLAVGATGIDNEQFF; DNA: TGTGCCAGCAGCTTAGCGGTGGGAGCGACAGGGATCGACAATGAGCAGTTCTTC
V: TRBV5-1; J: TRBJ2-7; size: many; D: TRBD2; length: 16; CDR3: CASSLDWLAGAYEQYF; DNA: TGCGCCAGCAGCTTGGATTGGCTAGCGGGGGCCTACGAGCAGTACTTC
V: TRBV28; J: TRBJ2-7; size: many; D: -; length: 13; CDR3: CASSLGNRGEQYF; DNA: TGTGCCAGCAGTTTAGGGAATCGGGGCGAGCAGTACTTC
V: TRBV9; J: TRBJ2-3; size: many; D: -; length: 13; CDR3: CASSVSSTDTQYF; DNA: TGTGCCAGCAGCGTAAGTAGCACAGATACGCAGTATTTT
V: TRBV5-6; J: TRBJ2-5; size: many; D: -; length: 13; CDR3: CASSLVTVETQYF; DNA: TGTGCCAGCAGCTTGGTTACAGTGGAGACCCAGTACTTC
V: TRBV5-1; J: TRBJ2-3; size: many; D: -; length: 13; CDR3: CASRVLISDTQYF; DNA: TGCGCCAGCCGGGTCCTGATAAGTGATACGCAGTATTTT
V: TRBV5-1; J: TRBJ2-5; size: many; D: -; length: 13; CDR3: CASTTSIQETQYF; DNA: TGCGCCAGCACGACGAGTATACAAGAGACCCAGTACTTC
V: TRBV5-1; J: TRBJ2-7; size: many; D: -; length: 14; CDR3: CASSPRGPDYEQYF; DNA: TGCGCCAGCAGCCCCCGGGGGCCCGACTACGAGCAGTACTTC
V: TRBV29-1; J: TRBJ2-6; size: few; D: -; length: 13; CDR3: CSVGGVGANVLTF; DNA: TGCAGCGTTGGTGGGGTTGGGGCCAACGTCCTGACTTTC
V: TRBV10-3; J: TRBJ2-5; size: many; D: -; length: 14; CDR3: CAISASGTEETQYF; DNA: TGTGCCATCAGTGCCTCAGGGACGGAAGAGACCCAGTACTTC
V: TRBV29-1; J: TRBJ2-5; size: many; D: -; length: 12; CDR3: CSVTWTGETQYF; DNA: TGCAGCGTCACGTGGACCGGGGAGACCCAGTACTTC
V: TRBV5-1; J: TRBJ2-1; size: many; D: -; length: 11; CDR3: CASSEDREQFF; DNA: TGCGCCAGCAGCGAAGACAGGGAGCAGTTCTTC
V: TRBV5-1; J: TRBJ2-3; size: many; D: TRBD2; length: 18; CDR3: CASSLERLAGGPTDTQYF; DNA: TGCGCCAGCAGCTTGGAGAGGTTAGCGGGGGGGCCGACAGATACGCAGTATTTT
V: TRBV6-6; J: TRBJ2-2; size: many; D: -; length: 14; CDR3: CASSARGSTGELFF; DNA: TGTGCCAGCAGTGCTAGAGGGAGCACCGGGGAGCTGTTTTTT
V: TRBV4-2; J: TRBJ2-1; size: few; D: TRBD1; length: 19; CDR3: CASSQDPGQTGSSYNEQFF; DNA: TGTGCCAGCAGCCAAGACCCCGGACAGACAGGGAGCTCCTACAATGAGCAGTTCTTC